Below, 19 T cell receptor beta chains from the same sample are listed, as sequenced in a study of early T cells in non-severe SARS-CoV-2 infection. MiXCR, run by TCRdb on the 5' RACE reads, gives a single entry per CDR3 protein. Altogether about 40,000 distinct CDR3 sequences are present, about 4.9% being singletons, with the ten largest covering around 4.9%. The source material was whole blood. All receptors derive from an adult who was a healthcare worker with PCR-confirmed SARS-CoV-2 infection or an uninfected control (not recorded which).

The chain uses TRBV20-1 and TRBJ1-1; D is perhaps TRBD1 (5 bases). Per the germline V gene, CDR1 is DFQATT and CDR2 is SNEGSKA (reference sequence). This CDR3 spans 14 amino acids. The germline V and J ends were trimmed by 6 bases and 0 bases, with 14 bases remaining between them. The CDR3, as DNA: TGCAGTGCCCACCTAGGGACGGTGAACACTGAAGCTTTCTTT. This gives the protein CSAHLGTVNTEAFF.

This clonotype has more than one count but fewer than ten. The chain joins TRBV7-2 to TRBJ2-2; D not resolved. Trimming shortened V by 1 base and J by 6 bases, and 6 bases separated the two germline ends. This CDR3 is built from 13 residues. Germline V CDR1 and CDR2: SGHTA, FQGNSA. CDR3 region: CASSLGLPGELFF. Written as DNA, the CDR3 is TGTGCCAGCAGCTTAGGGCTTCCCGGGGAGCTGTTTTTT.

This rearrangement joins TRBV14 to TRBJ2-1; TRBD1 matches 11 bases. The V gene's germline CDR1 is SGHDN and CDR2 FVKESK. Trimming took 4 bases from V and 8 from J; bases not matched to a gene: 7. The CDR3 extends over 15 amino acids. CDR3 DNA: TGTGCCAGCAGCCCCTCCGGACAGGGGGCGTATGAGCAGTTCTTC. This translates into CASSPSGQGAYEQFF. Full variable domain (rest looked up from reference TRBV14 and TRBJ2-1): EAGVTQFPSHSVIEKGQTVTLRCDPISGHDNLYWYRRVMGKEIKFLLHFVKESKQDESGMPNNRFLAERTGGTYSTLKVQPAELEDSGVYFCASSPSGQGAYEQFFGPGTRLTVL.

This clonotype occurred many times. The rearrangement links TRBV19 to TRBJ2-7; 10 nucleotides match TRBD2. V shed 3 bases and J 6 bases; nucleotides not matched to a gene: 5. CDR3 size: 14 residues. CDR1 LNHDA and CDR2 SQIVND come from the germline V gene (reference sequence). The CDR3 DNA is TGTGCCAGTAGTATTCAAGCGGGAGGGTTCGAGCAGTACTTC. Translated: CASSIQAGGFEQYF.

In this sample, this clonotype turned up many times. CDR3 protein: CASSSQGARGHETQYF. The CDR3 DNA reads as TGCGCCAGCAGCTCGCAGGGGGCGAGGGGTCACGAGACCCAGTACTTC. The chain combines TRBV5-1 with TRBJ2-5; 8 nucleotides align to TRBD1. Unmatched junction bases numbered 12, after V lost 3 bases and J lost 5 bases. Germline-derived CDR1 and CDR2 are SGHRS and YFSETQ. This CDR3 is built from 16 residues.

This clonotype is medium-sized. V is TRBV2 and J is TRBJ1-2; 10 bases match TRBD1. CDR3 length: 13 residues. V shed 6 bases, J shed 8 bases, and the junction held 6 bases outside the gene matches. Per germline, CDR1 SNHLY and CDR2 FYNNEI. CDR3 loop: CASRTGGSGGYTF. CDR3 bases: TGTGCCAGCAGGACAGGGGGCTCCGGCGGCTACACCTTC.

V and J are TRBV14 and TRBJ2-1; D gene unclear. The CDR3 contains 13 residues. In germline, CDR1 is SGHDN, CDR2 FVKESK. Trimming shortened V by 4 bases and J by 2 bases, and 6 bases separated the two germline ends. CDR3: CASSPGPYNEQFF. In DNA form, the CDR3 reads TGTGCCAGCAGCCCAGGACCCTACAATGAGCAGTTCTTC.

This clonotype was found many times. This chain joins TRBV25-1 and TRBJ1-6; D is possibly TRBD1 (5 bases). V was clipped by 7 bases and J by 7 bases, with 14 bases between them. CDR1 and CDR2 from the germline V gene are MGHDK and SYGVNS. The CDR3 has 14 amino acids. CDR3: CASTTDSDNSPLHF. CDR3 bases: TGTGCCAGCACGACCGACAGTGACAATTCACCCCTCCACTTT.

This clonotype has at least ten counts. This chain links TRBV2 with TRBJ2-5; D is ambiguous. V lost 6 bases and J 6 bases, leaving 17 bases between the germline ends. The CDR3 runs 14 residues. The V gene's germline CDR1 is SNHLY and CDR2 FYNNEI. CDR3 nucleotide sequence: TGTGCCAGCAGAGAGGTCCACTCCGTAAAGACCCAGTACTTC. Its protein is CASREVHSVKTQYF. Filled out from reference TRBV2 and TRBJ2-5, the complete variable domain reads EPEVTQTPSHQVTQMGQEVILRCVPISNHLYFYWYRQILGQKVEFLVSFYNNEISEKSEIFDDQFSVERPDGSNFTLKIRSTKLEDSAMYFCASREVHSVKTQYFGPGTRLLVL.

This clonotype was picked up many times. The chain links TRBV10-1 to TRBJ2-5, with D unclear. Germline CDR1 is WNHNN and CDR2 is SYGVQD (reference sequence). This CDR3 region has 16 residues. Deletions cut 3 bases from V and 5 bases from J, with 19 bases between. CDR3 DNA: TGCGCCAGCAGTGAATCAGCCCAGATTGGCCAGGAGACCCAGTACTTC. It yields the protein CASSESAQIGQETQYF.

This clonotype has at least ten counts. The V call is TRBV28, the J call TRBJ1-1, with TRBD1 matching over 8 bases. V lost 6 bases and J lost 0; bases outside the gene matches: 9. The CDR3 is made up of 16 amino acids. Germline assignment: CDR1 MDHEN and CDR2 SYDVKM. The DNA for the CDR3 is TGTGCCAGCAGCCGGACAGGGACCGCAATGAACACTGAAGCTTTCTTT. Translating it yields CASSRTGTAMNTEAFF.

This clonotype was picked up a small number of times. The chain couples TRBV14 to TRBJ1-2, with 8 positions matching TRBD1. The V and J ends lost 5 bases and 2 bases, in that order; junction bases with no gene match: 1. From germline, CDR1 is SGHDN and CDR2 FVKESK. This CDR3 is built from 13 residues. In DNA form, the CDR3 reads TGTGCCAGCAGCGGGACAGGCAACTATGGCTACACCTTC. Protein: CASSGTGNYGYTF.

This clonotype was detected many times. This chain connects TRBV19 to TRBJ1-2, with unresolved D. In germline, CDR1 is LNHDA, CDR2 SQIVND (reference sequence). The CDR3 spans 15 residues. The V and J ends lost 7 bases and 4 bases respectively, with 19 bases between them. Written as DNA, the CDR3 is TGTGCCAGTAACGTGAAAGGTACCCGAAGCTATGGCTACACCTTC. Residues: CASNVKGTRSYGYTF.

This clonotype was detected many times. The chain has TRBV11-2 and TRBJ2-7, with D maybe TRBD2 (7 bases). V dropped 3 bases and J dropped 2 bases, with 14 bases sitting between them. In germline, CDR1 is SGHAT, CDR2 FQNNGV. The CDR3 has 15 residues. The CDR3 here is CASSFEGGATYEQYF. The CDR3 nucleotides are TGTGCCAGCAGCTTCGAGGGGGGGGCCACCTACGAGCAGTACTTC.

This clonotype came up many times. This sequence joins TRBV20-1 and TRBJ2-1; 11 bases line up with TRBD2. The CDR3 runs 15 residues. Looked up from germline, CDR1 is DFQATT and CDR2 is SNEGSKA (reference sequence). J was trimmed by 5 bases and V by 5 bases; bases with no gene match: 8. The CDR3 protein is CSAELGSGGDNEQFF. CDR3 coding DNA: TGCAGTGCTGAGCTAGGTAGCGGGGGGGACAATGAGCAGTTCTTC.

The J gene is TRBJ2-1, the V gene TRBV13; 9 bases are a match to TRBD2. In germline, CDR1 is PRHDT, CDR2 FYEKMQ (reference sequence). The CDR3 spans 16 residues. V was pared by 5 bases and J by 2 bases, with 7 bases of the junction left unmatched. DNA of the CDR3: TGTGCCAGCAGCGCCCGACTAGCGGATGCCTACAATGAGCAGTTCTTC. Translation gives CASSARLADAYNEQFF.

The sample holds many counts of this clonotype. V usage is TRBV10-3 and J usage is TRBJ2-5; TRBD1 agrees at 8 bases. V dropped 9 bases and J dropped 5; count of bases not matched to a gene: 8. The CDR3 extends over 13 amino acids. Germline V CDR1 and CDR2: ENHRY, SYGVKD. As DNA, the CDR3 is TGTGCCATATCGACAGGGGATGAGGAGACCCAGTACTTC. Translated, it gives CAISTGDEETQYF.

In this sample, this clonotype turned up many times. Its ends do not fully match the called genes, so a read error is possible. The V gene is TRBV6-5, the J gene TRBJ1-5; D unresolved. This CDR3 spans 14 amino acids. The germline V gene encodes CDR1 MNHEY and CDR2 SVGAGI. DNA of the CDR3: TGTGCCAGCAGGAAACTTGATAGCAGTCAGCCCCAGCATTTT. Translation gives CASRKLDSSQPQHF.

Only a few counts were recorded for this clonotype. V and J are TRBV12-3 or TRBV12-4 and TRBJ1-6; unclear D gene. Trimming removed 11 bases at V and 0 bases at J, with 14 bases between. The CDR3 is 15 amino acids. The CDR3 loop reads CASQPGNSYNSPLHF. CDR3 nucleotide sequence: TGTGCCTCCCAGCCCGGGAACTCCTATAATTCACCCCTCCACTTT.